Presented here are 26 T cell receptor beta chains from one specimen sequenced in a study of blood T cell repertoires in COVID-19. The data were produced by immunoSEQ multiplex PCR, yet TCRdb's version contains in-frame clones alone and is incomplete. Here the sample spans around 420,000 clones, around 90% being singletons. The material sequenced was PBMCs or T cells enriched from blood (not recorded which). These receptors came from a middle-aged woman with acute COVID-19.

This clone was seen only once. The V and J genes are TRBV7-9 and TRBJ1-1, with D tentatively TRBD1 (6 bases). The CDR3 covers 17 residues. With 4 bases removed from V and 0 bases from J, the gap between germline ends came to 18 bases. The germline V gene has CDR1 SEHNR and CDR2 FQNEAQ (reference sequence). The CDR3 bases are TGTGCCAGCAGCTCGGGGGGATACAGGGCCATGAACACTGAAGCTTTCTTT. As protein: CASSSGGYRAMNTEAFF.

The genes are TRBV30 and TRBJ2-7; 10 bases map to TRBD1. Germline assignment: CDR1 GTSNPN and CDR2 SVGIG (reference sequence). This CDR3 has 12 residues. The V and J ends lost 5 bases and 2 bases, in that order; junction bases with no gene match: 0. In DNA, the CDR3 is TGTGCCTGGGGGACAGGGGCCTACGAGCAGTACTTC. Translation: CAWGTGAYEQYF.

CDR3 protein: CATRLGRLQTQYF. CDR3 coding DNA: TGTGCCACCCGACTGGGGAGGTTACAGACCCAGTACTTC. The chain combines TRBV15 with TRBJ2-5, with D maybe TRBD2 (6 bases). This CDR3 is built from 13 residues. Trimming removed 8 bases from V and 6 bases from J, with 16 bases in between. From germline, CDR1 is LNHNV and CDR2 YYDKDF (reference sequence).

The CDR3 sequence is CASQDYTDTQYF. CDR3 bases: TGTGCCAGCCAGGATTACACAGATACGCAGTATTTT. The chain employs TRBV6-5 and TRBJ2-3; no clear D. Per germline, CDR1 MNHEY and CDR2 SVGAGI. The V and J ends lost 8 bases and 2 bases respectively, with 8 bases between them. The CDR3 loop spans 12 amino acids.

The chain uses TRBV24-1 and TRBJ1-1, with D possibly being TRBD1 (6 bases). Germline CDR1 reads KGHDR; CDR2 reads SFDVKD. This CDR3 is 16 amino acids long. V was clipped by 2 bases and J by 5 bases, with 17 bases between them. The CDR3 DNA follows: TGTGCCACCAGTGATTCGTCCCGCAGGGGAGAGACTGAAGCTTTCTTT. Protein product: CATSDSSRRGETEAFF.

This sequence joins TRBV21-1 and TRBJ1-5. TRBV21-1 is noted as a pseudogene. The CDR3 length is 11 residues. The CDR3 bases are TGTGCCAGCAGCATCCTTCAGCCCCAGCATTTT. It specifies CASSILQPQHF.

This clone was observed a single time. The same CDR3 is also encoded by other DNA sequences in this sample. This chain joins TRBV5-6 and TRBJ2-7; D is unresolved. The CDR3 sequence is 14 residues long. Germline lookup yields CDR1 SGHDT and CDR2 YYEEEE. V lost 0 bases, J lost 3 bases, and 10 bases lay in between. In DNA, the CDR3 is TGTGCCAGCAGCTTGGGCACCGGCGGCTACGAGCAGTACTTC. This encodes CASSLGTGGYEQYF.

The chain carries TRBV7-8 and TRBJ2-7, with D uncertain. Trimming took off 1 base at V and 6 bases at J, with 10 bases between the two ends. The V gene's germline CDR1 is SGHVS and CDR2 FQNEAQ. This CDR3 is 13 amino acids long. CDR3 in amino acids: CASSLGLWLEQYF. The CDR3 DNA reads as TGTGCCAGCAGCTTAGGACTGTGGCTCGAGCAGTACTTC.

The CDR3: CASSLGQGARDTQYF. CDR3 nucleotides: TGTGCCAGCAGCTTGGGTCAGGGGGCTAGGGATACGCAGTATTTT. The V and J genes are TRBV5-4 and TRBJ2-3, with 8 bases lining up with TRBD1. Unmatched junction bases numbered 6, after V lost 0 bases and J lost 6 bases. This CDR3 spans 15 amino acids. Germline CDR1 reads SGHNT; CDR2 reads YYREEE (reference sequence).

The chain links TRBV15 to TRBJ1-4, with 10 positions matching TRBD1. CDR1 is LNHNV, CDR2 YYDKDF, per germline (reference sequence). The CDR3 extends over 17 amino acids. J lost 5 bases, V lost 9 bases, and 15 bases had no gene match. DNA of the CDR3: TGTGCCACGAGGATTCCGGGACAGGGGAAAATCAATGAAAAACTGTTTTTT. Protein sequence: CATRIPGQGKINEKLFF.

The chain combines TRBV6-5 with TRBJ1-1; D gene uncertain. V gave up 6 bases and J gave up 1 base, with 9 bases separating them. The CDR3 spans 13 residues. CDR1 MNHEY and CDR2 SVGAGI come from the germline V gene. The CDR3: CASSIRGNTEAFF. The DNA of the CDR3 is TGTGCCAGCAGCATACGGGGGAACACTGAAGCTTTCTTT.

The chain couples TRBV10-3 to TRBJ1-2; 10 bases fit TRBD1. With V trimmed by 4 bases and J by 8 bases, 7 bases remained unmatched. Germline V gives CDR1 ENHRY, CDR2 SYGVKD. This CDR3 contains 14 residues. This CDR3 reads CAISVGDRGYGYTF. CDR3 nucleotides: TGTGCCATCAGTGTTGGGGACAGGGGTTACGGCTACACCTTC.

The V gene is TRBV5-8, the J gene TRBJ2-7, with D uncertain. V lost 0 bases to trimming and J lost 2 bases, with 12 bases between them. The germline CDR1 and CDR2 sequences are SGHTS and YDEGEE. The CDR3 is 15 residues long. CDR3 in amino acids: CASSLAGAEAYEQYF. The DNA for the CDR3 is TGTGCCAGCAGCTTGGCCGGAGCAGAAGCCTACGAGCAGTACTTC.

J is TRBJ2-5 and V is TRBV5-6; 12 nucleotides match TRBD2. Per the germline V gene, CDR1 is SGHDT and CDR2 is YYEEEE. Unmatched junction bases numbered 8, after V lost 4 bases and J lost 4 bases. This CDR3 spans 16 amino acids. DNA for the CDR3: TGTGCCAGCAGCCCCGGACTAGCGGGGACGGGAGAGACCCAGTACTTC. Translating gives CASSPGLAGTGETQYF.

The J gene is TRBJ1-2, the V gene TRBV15; the D is unclear. CDR1 and CDR2 (germline): LNHNV, YYDKDF (reference sequence). The CDR3 covers 14 residues. The V gene lost 0 bases and the J gene lost 4 bases, with 9 bases spanning the gap. The CDR3 protein is CATSRDRGVYGYTF. The CDR3 DNA reads as TGTGCCACCAGCAGAGATCGAGGAGTCTATGGCTACACCTTC.

This clone came up a few times. The rearrangement uses TRBV5-6 and TRBJ1-2; D is unresolved. Germline CDR1 SGHDT, CDR2 YYEEEE. Trimming took off 0 bases at V and 4 bases at J, with 4 bases between the two ends. The CDR3 extends over 12 amino acids. CDR3 DNA sequence: TGTGCCAGCAGCTTGGACAGCTATGGCTACACCTTC. Translation: CASSLDSYGYTF.

The V call is TRBV7-2, the J call TRBJ2-1; 12 nucleotides match TRBD2. Germline CDR1 SGHTA, CDR2 FQGNSA. Trimming removed 4 bases from V and 10 bases from J; junction bases left unmatched: 8. The CDR3 spans 15 residues. CDR3 sequence: CASSSASGGALEQFF. As DNA, the CDR3 is TGTGCCAGCAGCTCGGCTAGCGGGGGGGCCTTAGAGCAGTTCTTC.

This chain joins TRBV7-2 and TRBJ2-5, with 10 bases matching TRBD2. Germline trimming cut 0 bases from V and 5 bases from J; bases unmatched to any gene: 3. Per the germline V gene, CDR1 is SGHTA and CDR2 is FQGNSA. The CDR3 extends over 15 amino acids. The DNA of the CDR3 is TGTGCCAGCAGCTTAGCACTAGCGGGGCTCGAGACCCAGTACTTC. This encodes CASSLALAGLETQYF. Looking up the rest from reference TRBV7-2 and TRBJ2-5 gives the full variable domain: GAGVSQSPSNKVTEKGKDVELRCDPISGHTALYWYRQSLGQGLEFLIYFQGNSAPDKSGLPSDRFSAERTGGSVSTLTIQRTQQEDSAVYLCASSLALAGLETQYFGPGTRLLVL.

V gene TRBV10-3 combines with J gene TRBJ2-5; 7 bases map to TRBD2. The ends lost 4 bases at V and 5 bases at J; junction bases unmatched: 4. CDR3 size: 13 residues. In germline, CDR1 is ENHRY, CDR2 SYGVKD. The CDR3 region is CAISGRGGETQYF. CDR3 in DNA: TGTGCCATCAGTGGACGGGGAGGGGAGACCCAGTACTTC.

The rearrangement uses TRBV7-9 and TRBJ2-2; a possible D gene is TRBD2 (6 bases). The V end lost 5 bases, the J end lost 6 bases, and 10 bases lay between the germline ends. CDR3 size: 13 residues. CDR1 is SEHNR and CDR2 is FQNEAQ in the germline V gene (reference sequence). The CDR3 region is CASSRLVAGELFF. The DNA for the CDR3 is TGTGCCAGCAGCAGACTAGTCGCCGGGGAGCTGTTTTTT.

The gene calls are TRBV12-2 and TRBJ1-2; the table's D call of TRBD1 was not tested on the DNA. TRBV12-2 is tagged as a pseudogene. CDR3 length equals 15 residues. As DNA, the CDR3 is TGTGCAAGTCGCTTCCCCAAACAGGGCGGGCATGGCTACACCTTC. It encodes CASRFPKQGGHGYTF.

This clone occurred once. The V call is TRBV7-8, the J call TRBJ1-1; tentative D call: TRBD1 (5 bases). Germline V gene data show CDR1 as SGHVS and CDR2 as FQNEAQ. The CDR3 is made up of 14 amino acids. Trimming stripped 3 bases from V and 8 bases from J, with 16 bases between. DNA for the CDR3: TGTGCCAGCAGCTTCGAAATACAGGACGACGAAGCTTTCTTT. This translates into CASSFEIQDDEAFF.

The chain couples TRBV9 to TRBJ1-2, with 8 bases that match TRBD1. The CDR3 loop spans 16 amino acids. In germline, CDR1 is SGDLS, CDR2 YYNGEE. V shed 3 bases and J 6 bases; nucleotides not matched to a gene: 13. CDR3 bases: TGTGCCAGCAGCGCCCGCACTCAGACAGGGGAGGATGGCTACACCTTC. It yields the protein CASSARTQTGEDGYTF.

The V call is TRBV30, the J call TRBJ2-5; D is perhaps TRBD2 (6 bases). The germline V gene has CDR1 GTSNPN and CDR2 SVGIG (reference sequence). This CDR3 spans 13 amino acids. Trimming removed 1 base at V and 5 bases at J, with 11 bases between. For the CDR3, the DNA is TGTGCCTGGAGTGGGGGACTTCAGGAGACCCAGTACTTC. Residues: CAWSGGLQETQYF.

Written as DNA, the CDR3 is TGTGCCAGCAGCTTATCAGGGGCGACGACTGGAAACACCATATATTTT. It translates to CASSLSGATTGNTIYF. This rearrangement joins TRBV7-9 to TRBJ1-3; tentatively, D is TRBD1 (6 bases). Trimming removed 2 bases from V and 2 bases from J, with 13 bases in between. Germline assignment: CDR1 SEHNR and CDR2 FQNEAQ (reference sequence). The CDR3 sequence is 16 residues long.

The CDR3 protein is CASSPRGRGQFVNYGYTF. CDR3 DNA: TGTGCCAGCTCACCACGAGGCAGGGGGCAATTCGTAAACTATGGCTACACCTTC. The V and J genes are TRBV18 and TRBJ1-2, with 8 bases matching TRBD1. The CDR3 has 18 residues. Germline CDR1 and CDR2: KGHSH and LQKENI. With V trimmed by 1 base and J by 2 bases, 12 bases remained unmatched.